Presented here are 20 T cell receptor beta chains from one specimen sequenced in a study of OX40 agonist ivuxolimab in advanced cancers. Assay used: immunoSEQ multiplex PCR; TCRdb lists only in-frame clones, some missing. The sample lists roughly 70,000 clones; 70% to 90% were seen once. The specimen comprised CD4+ or CD8+ T cells sorted from blood, sampled in a trial of the OX40 agonist ivuxolimab. These receptor sequences come from an adult with an advanced solid tumor such as melanoma, head and neck, liver or kidney cancer.

Note on this clone: Germline and junction disagree at one end, which may indicate a read error. Other DNA sequences in the same sample also yield this CDR3. The J gene is TRBJ1-2, the V gene TRBV7-3; D ambiguous. The CDR3 loop spans 15 amino acids. The V gene's germline CDR1 is SGHTA and CDR2 FQGTGA. The CDR3 sequence: CASSLNTLPARHYTF. In DNA, the CDR3 is TGTGCCAGCAGCTTAAACACTCTTCCGGCGCGGCACTACACCTTT.

The rearrangement uses TRBV5-6 and TRBJ2-7; TRBD1 matches 7 bases. The V gene end was trimmed by 4 bases and the J gene end by 1 base; junction bases not matched to a gene: 2. Germline values: CDR1 SGHDT, CDR2 YYEEEE. CDR3 length: 13 residues. CDR3 sequence reads: CASSRTGSYEQYF. The CDR3 nucleotides read TGTGCCAGCAGCCGGACAGGATCCTACGAGCAGTACTTC.

DNA of the CDR3: TGTGCCATCAGTGATGGAGGAAACACCATATATTTT. Its translation is CAISDGGNTIYF. V usage is TRBV10-3 and J usage is TRBJ1-3; no clear D. This CDR3 comprises 12 residues. Germline V gene sequence: CDR1 ENHRY, CDR2 SYGVKD. Trimming pared 3 bases from V and 4 bases from J, leaving 4 bases between.

The chain links TRBV5-4 to TRBJ2-3; weak D call: TRBD1 (6 bases). The V gene lost 0 bases and the J gene lost 7 bases, with 15 bases spanning the gap. Germline CDR1 reads SGHNT; CDR2 reads YYREEE (reference sequence). The CDR3 covers 15 residues. The CDR3: CASSLDQGRTNTQYF. CDR3 DNA sequence: TGTGCCAGCAGCTTGGATCAGGGGAGAACAAATACGCAGTATTTT.

The chain is built from TRBV29-1 and TRBJ1-4; the D is unclear. V gave up 5 bases and J gave up 6 bases, with 13 bases separating them. CDR3 length: 13 residues. The germline CDR1 and CDR2 sequences are SQVTM and ANQGSEA. This CDR3 is CSVLATPDEKLFF. In DNA, the CDR3 is TGCAGCGTTTTAGCGACACCCGATGAAAAACTGTTTTTT.

V usage is TRBV21-1 and J usage is TRBJ2-3; the table calls TRBD2, which could not be checked here. TRBV21-1 is designated a pseudogene. CDR3 length equals 17 residues. CDR3: CASSKDWAGACTDTQYF. CDR3 DNA: TGTGCCAGCAGCAAAGATTGGGCGGGGGCCTGCACAGATACGCAGTATTTT.

The V and J genes are TRBV5-5 and TRBJ2-3; 7 bases line up with TRBD1. Germline lookup yields CDR1 SGHKS and CDR2 YYEKEE (reference sequence). This CDR3 is 15 amino acids long. V shed 3 bases and J 2 bases; nucleotides not matched to a gene: 6. The CDR3 nucleotides read TGTGCCAGCAGCTCCAACAGGGGAGTCACAGATACGCAGTATTTT. It codes for CASSSNRGVTDTQYF.

This chain joins TRBV6-1 and TRBJ1-2; D gene uncertain. The V gene's germline CDR1 is MNHNS and CDR2 SASEGT. CDR3 length: 17 residues. The ends were cut back, 0 bases at V and 2 bases at J, with 16 bases in the middle. The CDR3 nucleotides read TGTGCCAGCAGTGAAGCCGCTTTGGAATCATTGAACTATGGCTACACCTTC. Its protein product is CASSEAALESLNYGYTF.

This clone was counted a few times. J is TRBJ1-5 and V is TRBV5-1; D is perhaps TRBD1 (6 bases). The CDR3 loop spans 15 amino acids. V lost 0 bases to trimming and J lost 3 bases, with 10 bases between them. From germline, CDR1 is SGHRS and CDR2 YFSETQ. The CDR3 region has the DNA TGCGCCAGCAGCTTGGCAGGGGTTATCAATCAGCCCCAGCATTTT. Translation: CASSLAGVINQPQHF.

The chain carries TRBV18 and TRBJ1-1; D uncertain. In germline, CDR1 is KGHSH, CDR2 LQKENI. This CDR3 is 14 amino acids long. The V gene lost 6 bases and the J gene lost 0 bases, with 11 bases spanning the gap. CDR3 protein: CASSQQTLNTEAFF. The CDR3 DNA reads TGTGCCAGCTCGCAACAGACTCTGAACACTGAAGCTTTCTTT.

This chain connects TRBV5-1 to TRBJ2-1; tentative D call: TRBD2 (6 bases). The CDR3 covers 14 residues. V was cut by 3 bases and J by 6 bases, with 13 bases left in between. Germline values: CDR1 SGHRS, CDR2 YFSETQ. The CDR3 here is CASSSRPGGNEQFF. CDR3 DNA: TGCGCCAGCAGCTCCCGCCCCGGGGGCAATGAGCAGTTCTTC.

The chain has TRBV14 and TRBJ2-5; D might be TRBD2 (6 bases). The V end lost 0 bases, the J end lost 5 bases, and 13 bases lay between the germline ends. Looked up from germline, CDR1 is SGHDN and CDR2 is FVKESK. The CDR3 is 15 amino acids. The DNA for the CDR3 is TGTGCCAGCAGCCAAGATGGTGGTGGAGGGGAGACCCAGTACTTC. This translates into CASSQDGGGGETQYF.

This rearrangement joins TRBV5-1 to TRBJ2-1, with 11 bases identical to TRBD2. This CDR3 contains 15 residues. V shed 5 bases and J 9 bases; nucleotides not matched to a gene: 10. Germline V gene sequence: CDR1 SGHRS, CDR2 YFSETQ. The CDR3 bases are TGCGCCAGCAGGACCGCGACTAGCGGGGACACTGAGCAGTTCTTC. Residues: CASRTATSGDTEQFF.

The chain links TRBV6-5 to TRBJ1-4; no reliable D call. Germline V gene sequence: CDR1 MNHEY, CDR2 SVGAGI. The CDR3 has 16 residues. V lost 1 base to trimming and J lost 0 bases, with 9 bases between them. Here the CDR3 reads CASSYLRIATNEKLFF. The CDR3, as DNA: TGTGCCAGCAGTTACTTGAGAATTGCAACTAATGAAAAACTGTTTTTT.

The rearrangement links TRBV27 to TRBJ1-2, with 10 nucleotides matching TRBD1. From germline, CDR1 is MNHEY and CDR2 SMNVEV (reference sequence). V was clipped by 4 bases and J by 5 bases; unmatched bases: 7. CDR3 length equals 15 residues. The CDR3 DNA reads TGTGCCAGCAGTTCCACTGGACAGGGGGGTTATGGCTACACCTTC. Protein product: CASSSTGQGGYGYTF.

V is TRBV28 and J is TRBJ1-5; D is ambiguous. The CDR3 is made up of 14 amino acids. Trimming cost V 8 bases and J 3 bases, with 14 bases left between them. Germline-derived CDR1 and CDR2 are MDHEN and SYDVKM. The CDR3 DNA is TGTGCCAGCGGGCAGGCAGAAATCAATCAGCCCCAGCATTTT. This translates into CASGQAEINQPQHF.

CDR3 residues: CSVVDGPGNTIYF. For the CDR3, the DNA is TGCAGCGTTGTCGATGGCCCTGGAAACACCATATATTTT. V and J are TRBV29-1 and TRBJ1-3, with D hard to call. Germline loops: CDR1 SQVTM, CDR2 ANQGSEA. The germline V and J ends were trimmed by 4 bases and 2 bases, with 9 bases remaining between them. This CDR3 contains 13 residues.

This clone appeared a single time. Compared with germline, one end of the junction differs, possibly owing to a read error. This chain uses TRBV19 with TRBJ1-2, with TRBD1 as a possible D gene (6 bases). The CDR3 covers 14 residues. Germline CDR1 reads LNHDA; CDR2 reads SQIVND (reference sequence). In nucleotides, the CDR3 is TGTGCCAGTAGTACCCTTGGCAGGGGCTATGCCTACACCTTC. Its protein is CASSTLGRGYAYTF.

The V and J genes are TRBV7-2 and TRBJ2-7; TRBD2 matches 9 bases. The CDR3 totals 16 residues. Losses at the gene ends were 5 bases for V and 1 base for J; bases not matched to a gene: 9. Germline assignment: CDR1 SGHTA and CDR2 FQGNSA. CDR3 in DNA: TGTGCCAGCAGCGCCCACCGAGCGGGGGGATCCTACGAGCAGTACTTC. Translating it yields CASSAHRAGGSYEQYF. The full variable domain, rest sourced from reference TRBV7-2 and TRBJ2-7, is GAGVSQSPSNKVTEKGKDVELRCDPISGHTALYWYRQSLGQGLEFLIYFQGNSAPDKSGLPSDRFSAERTGGSVSTLTIQRTQQEDSAVYLCASSAHRAGGSYEQYFGPGTRLTVT.

V usage is TRBV5-4 and J usage is TRBJ1-6; possible D gene TRBD1, 5 bases. Germline V CDR1 and CDR2: SGHNT, YYREEE (reference sequence). V lost 3 bases to trimming and J lost 9 bases, with 13 bases between them. The CDR3 loop spans 14 amino acids. CDR3 amino acids: CASSSRVLGSPLHF. The DNA for the CDR3 is TGTGCCAGCAGCTCCAGGGTTTTAGGTTCACCCCTCCACTTT. The entire variable domain, with the rest obtained from reference TRBV5-4 and TRBJ1-6, is as follows: ETGVTQSPTHLIKTRGQQVTLRCSSQSGHNTVSWYQQALGQGPQFIFQYYREEENGRGNFPPRFSGLQFPNYSSELNVNALELDDSALYLCASSSRVLGSPLHFGNGTRLTVT.